This passage covers 28 T cell receptor beta chains from one sample sequenced in a study of regulatory T cells in long-lasting Graves disease. According to the study, TCR beta libraries were built with iRepertoire HTBI primers and CDR3-region Arm-PCR. TCRdb reprocessed the multiplex PCR reads with MiXCR, giving one entry per CDR3 protein. The data hold under 450,000 distinct CDR3 sequences, with 15% to 20% observed a single time. Specified time point: newly diagnosed GD, antithyroid drugs for less than 3 months. RNA from PBMCs was the source of the TCR library. The data also belong to a second study, concerning T cells in Graves' hyperthyroidism and ophthalmopathy.

The starting material was peripheral blood mononuclear cells (PBMCs), obtained at new diagnosis, from a patient treated with antithyroid drugs. The receptors were sampled from a woman between 18 and 29 years old with Graves disease.

This clonotype was picked up many times. The chain uses TRBV30 and TRBJ1-5; TRBD1 matches 10 bases. CDR1 is GTSNPN and CDR2 is SVGIG in the germline V gene (reference sequence). Losses at the gene ends were 0 bases for V and 2 bases for J; bases not matched to a gene: 1. CDR3 length: 15 amino acids. The CDR3 reads CAWSVGTGGNQPQHF. As DNA, the CDR3 is TGTGCCTGGAGTGTCGGGACAGGGGGCAATCAGCCCCAGCATTTT.

There are many counts of this clonotype. V gene TRBV3-1 combines with J gene TRBJ2-3; TRBD2 matches at 11 bases. Germline values: CDR1 LGHDT, CDR2 YNNKEL (reference sequence). The CDR3 is 17 amino acids. With V trimmed by 5 bases and J by 1 base, 8 bases remained unmatched. The CDR3, as DNA: TGTGCCAGCAGCGGGACTAGCGGCCCTAGGGGCACAGATACGCAGTATTTT. This sequence encodes CASSGTSGPRGTDTQYF.

This clonotype was recorded at least ten times. The V and J genes are TRBV20-1 and TRBJ2-7; unclear D gene. Germline-derived CDR1 and CDR2 are DFQATT and SNEGSKA (reference sequence). This CDR3 contains 14 residues. V dropped 4 bases and J dropped 6 bases, with 19 bases sitting between them. The CDR3 sequence is CSANGPDPGGEQYF. As DNA, the CDR3 is TGCAGTGCTAACGGCCCCGACCCGGGTGGCGAGCAGTACTTC.

This clonotype has a count of ten or more. The chain combines TRBV6-1 with TRBJ2-7; the D is unclear. Trimming took off 6 bases at V and 0 bases at J, with 15 bases between the two ends. CDR3 length equals 15 residues. The germline V gene has CDR1 MNHNS and CDR2 SASEGT. The CDR3 DNA reads as TGTGCCAGCAGCCAAGGTCGATGTTACTCCTACGAGCAGTACTTC. Protein product: CASSQGRCYSYEQYF.

This clonotype was detected only a few times. The chain combines TRBV29-1 with TRBJ1-2; D is ambiguous. The V gene's germline CDR1 is SQVTM and CDR2 ANQGSEA. The V end lost 2 bases, the J end lost 8 bases, and 9 bases lay between the germline ends. The CDR3 sequence is 11 residues long. The CDR3 DNA sequence: TGCAGCGTTGAAAAAGGGTCCGGCTACACCTTC. It is translated as CSVEKGSGYTF.

This clonotype was seen repeatedly, ten times or more. The chain combines TRBV20-1 with TRBJ2-3; the match to TRBD2 covers 12 bases. V lost 3 bases, J lost 5 bases, and 0 bases stayed unmatched. The CDR3 contains 13 residues. Per the germline V gene, CDR1 is DFQATT and CDR2 is SNEGSKA (reference sequence). The CDR3 DNA reads TGCAGTGCTAGGACTAGCGGGGGAGATACGCAGTATTTT. It is translated as CSARTSGGDTQYF.

The chain links TRBV2 to TRBJ1-6, with TRBD1 matching over 7 bases. V was pared by 6 bases and J by 0 bases, with 11 bases of the junction left unmatched. The germline V gene encodes CDR1 SNHLY and CDR2 FYNNEI. The CDR3 has 18 residues. The CDR3 protein is CASRVGTVPGSYNSPLHF. The DNA for the CDR3 is TGTGCCAGCAGGGTAGGGACAGTGCCTGGCTCCTATAATTCACCCCTCCACTTT.

Notes on this clonotype: A single base separates this from a much larger clone, so it may be a read error. The V call is TRBV6-1, the J call TRBJ2-3; weak D call: TRBD1 (6 bases). This CDR3 comprises 13 residues. Per the germline V gene, CDR1 is MNHNS and CDR2 is SASEGT. CDR3 in DNA: TGTGCCACCAGGGGTGGGGGAACAGATGCGCAGTATTTT. Its protein product is CATRGGGTDAQYF.

This clonotype was recorded at least ten times. The V call is TRBV24-1, the J call TRBJ1-2, with D tentatively TRBD1 (5 bases). Germline CDR1 and CDR2: KGHDR and SFDVKD. CDR3 length: 14 residues. Trimming stripped 7 bases from V and 4 bases from J, with 15 bases between. CDR3 DNA sequence: TGTGCCACCAGCTTGGCAGGGCAGAGCTATGGCTACACCTTC. This translates into CATSLAGQSYGYTF.

Many counts were recorded for this clonotype. The V and J genes are TRBV19 and TRBJ1-5; D call uncertain. This CDR3 is 13 amino acids long. The germline CDR1 and CDR2 sequences are LNHDA and SQIVND (reference sequence). V gave up 3 bases and J gave up 3 bases, with 6 bases separating them. The CDR3 protein is CASSITLNQPQHF. As DNA, the CDR3 is TGTGCCAGTAGTATTACTCTCAATCAGCCCCAGCATTTT. Full variable domain (remainder filled in from reference TRBV19 and TRBJ1-5): DGGITQSPKYLFRKEGQNVTLSCEQNLNHDAMYWYRQDPGQGLRLIYYSQIVNDFQKGDIAEGYSVSREKKESFPLTVTSAQKNPTAFYLCASSITLNQPQHFGDGTRLSIL.

This chain links TRBV28 with TRBJ1-5; no clear D. This CDR3 spans 15 amino acids. Trimming took off 3 bases at V and 8 bases at J, with 17 bases between the two ends. Per germline, CDR1 MDHEN and CDR2 SYDVKM. The CDR3 sequence is CASSLARTTVEPQHF. The CDR3 bases are TGTGCCAGCAGTTTGGCTAGGACGACCGTAGAGCCCCAGCATTTT.

This clonotype was recorded at least ten times. This chain links TRBV6-2 or TRBV6-3 with TRBJ2-1, with unresolved D. Germline V gives CDR1 MNHEY, CDR2 SVGEGT. Trimming cost V 1 base and J 4 bases, with 5 bases left between them. This CDR3 region has 13 residues. This CDR3 reads CASSYYPYNEQFF. DNA for the CDR3: TGTGCCAGCAGTTACTACCCTTACAATGAGCAGTTCTTC.

This clonotype was seen many times. The J gene is TRBJ1-3, the V gene TRBV30; no reliable D call. Trimming took off 0 bases at V and 0 bases at J, with 12 bases between the two ends. The germline V gene has CDR1 GTSNPN and CDR2 SVGIG (reference sequence). The CDR3 consists of 16 residues. The CDR3 reads CAWSVGVIPSGNTIYF. CDR3 coding DNA: TGTGCCTGGAGTGTTGGGGTCATCCCCTCTGGAAACACCATATATTTT.

The gene calls are TRBV6-2 or TRBV6-3 and TRBJ2-3; D perhaps matches TRBD2 (7 bases). This CDR3 is 17 amino acids long. Trimming pared 6 bases from V and 6 bases from J, leaving 25 bases between. Germline loops: CDR1 MNHEY, CDR2 SVGEGT. As DNA, the CDR3 is TGTGCCAGCAGCCGGGCTAGGGGAGGGGGGGGCCTGGATACGCAGTATTTT. It encodes CASSRARGGGGLDTQYF.

This clonotype was picked up many times. V usage is TRBV18 and J usage is TRBJ1-6; TRBD1 aligns across 9 bases. This CDR3 comprises 15 residues. Per the germline V gene, CDR1 is KGHSH and CDR2 is LQKENI. The ends lost 0 bases at V and 9 bases at J; junction bases unmatched: 3. The CDR3 region has the DNA TGTGCCAGCTCACCACCGGGACAGGGAGTTTCACCCCTCCACTTT. This gives the protein CASSPPGQGVSPLHF.

The sample holds many counts of this clonotype. The chain carries TRBV6-9 and TRBJ2-7; 10 bases are a match to TRBD2. The germline V gene has CDR1 MNHGY and CDR2 SVAAGI. Trimming at V came to 3 bases and at J to 4 bases, leaving 6 bases not matched to a gene. The length of the CDR3 is 15 residues. The chain's CDR3 is CASSYGASGSYEQYF. The CDR3 DNA reads TGTGCCAGCAGTTACGGTGCTAGCGGGAGTTACGAGCAGTACTTC.

This clonotype was picked up many times. The J gene is TRBJ1-3, the V gene TRBV30; 11 bases line up with TRBD1. V trimming: 5 bases; J trimming: 2 bases; junction bases outside the gene matches: 2. Germline CDR1 and CDR2: GTSNPN and SVGIG (reference sequence). The CDR3 sequence is 14 residues long. The CDR3 protein is CAWGTGGTGNTIYF. CDR3 sequence (DNA): TGTGCCTGGGGGACAGGGGGAACTGGAAACACCATATATTTT.

The genes are TRBV10-3 and TRBJ2-3; maybe TRBD1 (6 bases). V gave up 1 base and J gave up 10 bases, with 9 bases separating them. CDR1 and CDR2 (germline): ENHRY, SYGVKD. This CDR3 spans 12 amino acids. The CDR3 sequence is CAISEYEGAQYF. Written as DNA, the CDR3 is TGTGCCATCAGTGAGTATGAGGGGGCGCAGTATTTT.

This chain uses TRBV5-6 with TRBJ1-6; possibly TRBD1 for D (6 bases). The CDR3 extends over 14 amino acids. V gave up 3 bases and J gave up 5 bases, with 9 bases separating them. Germline V gives CDR1 SGHDT, CDR2 YYEEEE. CDR3 sequence (DNA): TGTGCCAGCAGCTGGGGGCGGGATAATTCACCCCTCCACTTT. It yields the protein CASSWGRDNSPLHF.

The sample holds many counts of this clonotype. The genes are TRBV6-1 and TRBJ2-5; D may be TRBD1 or TRBD2 (5 bases each). The germline V and J ends were trimmed by 5 bases and 2 bases, with 12 bases remaining between them. The length of the CDR3 is 14 residues. CDR1 and CDR2 (germline): MNHNS, SASEGT. CDR3 residues: CASSTWDGQETQYF. CDR3 in DNA: TGTGCCAGCAGTACCTGGGACGGACAAGAGACCCAGTACTTC.

The sample holds many counts of this clonotype. The chain is built from TRBV2 and TRBJ2-1; TRBD2 matches 7 bases. The germline V gene has CDR1 SNHLY and CDR2 FYNNEI. The junction had 2 bases not matched to a gene; V was cut back by 2 bases and J by 10 bases. This CDR3 comprises 12 residues. CDR3 sequence (DNA): TGTGCCAGCAGTGAATGGGGGGGAGAGCAGTTCTTC. Translation: CASSEWGGEQFF.

This clonotype was found many times. The chain is built from TRBV7-9 and TRBJ2-3; tentative D call: TRBD2 (5 bases). CDR1 is SEHNR and CDR2 is FQNEAQ in the germline V gene (reference sequence). Trimming pared 5 bases from V and 5 bases from J, leaving 11 bases between. The CDR3 is 13 residues long. The CDR3, as DNA: TGTGCCAGCAGCCGGTCCCGGGGAGATACGCAGTATTTT. Residues: CASSRSRGDTQYF.

This clonotype has just a few counts. V usage is TRBV19 and J usage is TRBJ2-1; 16 positions agree with TRBD2. Per the germline V gene, CDR1 is LNHDA and CDR2 is SQIVND (reference sequence). With 0 bases clipped from V and 8 bases from J, the junction kept 7 bases outside the gene matches. This CDR3 region has 18 residues. CDR3 in DNA: TGTGCCAGTAGTATAGACTCCGGGACTAGCGGGGGGGCCCATGAGCAGTTCTTC. Protein sequence: CASSIDSGTSGGAHEQFF.

The chain joins TRBV9 to TRBJ1-1, with 7 bases aligning to TRBD1. V dropped 4 bases and J dropped 10; count of bases not matched to a gene: 13. Germline V gene sequence: CDR1 SGDLS, CDR2 YYNGEE. This CDR3 spans 14 amino acids. The CDR3: CASSLSTGTEGAFF. As DNA, the CDR3 is TGTGCCAGCAGCCTTAGTACCGGGACAGAGGGAGCTTTCTTT. Full variable domain (outside the CDR3, taken from reference TRBV9 and TRBJ1-1): DSGVTQTPKHLITATGQRVTLRCSPRSGDLSVYWYQQSLDQGLQFLIQYYNGEERAKGNILERFSAQQFPDLHSELNLSSLELGDSALYFCASSLSTGTEGAFFGQGTRLTVV.

This clonotype was seen at least ten times. CDR3 amino acids: CSARDWVNVATSGRNNEQFF. The CDR3 DNA reads TGCAGTGCTAGAGATTGGGTGAACGTTGCAACTAGCGGGAGAAACAATGAGCAGTTCTTC. V and J are TRBV20-1 and TRBJ2-1; 11 nucleotides line up with TRBD2. In germline, CDR1 is DFQATT, CDR2 SNEGSKA (reference sequence). The junction had 18 bases not matched to a gene; V was cut back by 0 bases and J by 5 bases. CDR3 length: 20 amino acids.

The chain combines TRBV4-2 with TRBJ2-1, with a possible D match to TRBD1 (6 bases). In germline, CDR1 is LGHNA, CDR2 YNFKEQ. There are 14 residues in the CDR3. Trimming removed 0 bases at V and 8 bases at J, with 11 bases between. The CDR3 bases are TGTGCCAGCAGCCAAGATACTGGGGGCGATGAGCAGTTCTTC. This translates into CASSQDTGGDEQFF.

This clonotype came up many times. The V call is TRBV30, the J call TRBJ1-1; D is undetermined. Per germline, CDR1 GTSNPN and CDR2 SVGIG (reference sequence). This CDR3 is 14 amino acids long. V was clipped by 4 bases and J by 1 base, with 13 bases between them. CDR3: CAWKDWRKNTEAFF. DNA for the CDR3: TGTGCCTGGAAGGATTGGCGGAAGAACACTGAAGCTTTCTTT.

The chain uses TRBV27 and TRBJ2-5; 11 bases are shared with TRBD2. The ends lost 6 bases at V and 5 bases at J; junction bases unmatched: 20. Looked up from germline, CDR1 is MNHEY and CDR2 is SMNVEV (reference sequence). This CDR3 spans 19 amino acids. CDR3 in amino acids: CASSYSNPTSGVGRETQYF. The CDR3 DNA reads as TGTGCCAGCAGCTACTCTAATCCGACTAGCGGGGTGGGCAGGGAGACCCAGTACTTC.